What follows describes a single TCR beta chain. What it binds is not known. These data come from a study of T cell responses to AZD1222 COVID-19 vaccine. Study results and limitations: With dominance at 160-218 and 743-854, vaccine-associated CD4 TCRs spanned spike. Seropositivity was recorded at baseline in only a handful of AZD1222 recipients. Samples come after the peak T cell response, not at day 14.

The length of the CDR3 is 14 residues. Germline V gene data show CDR1 as LNHDA and CDR2 as SQIVND (reference sequence). Unmatched junction bases numbered 6, after V lost 6 bases and J lost 3 bases. Here immunoSEQ multiplex PCR was the method, and the copy in TCRdb shows in-frame clones only, minus some. The sample gives some 150,000 clones, approximately 88% of which show up once; about 15% is in the top ten. Sequencing was performed on peripheral blood, taken on day 0 of AZD1222 vaccination. The TCR sequence derives from an adult in good health. The V and J genes are TRBV19 and TRBJ2-5; TRBD1 matches at 8 bases. The CDR3: CASRNTGGEETQYF. The DNA for the CDR3 is TGTGCCAGTAGAAATACAGGGGGAGAAGAGACCCAGTACTTC. The full variable domain, completed using reference TRBV19 and TRBJ2-5, is DGGITQSPKYLFRKEGQNVTLSCEQNLNHDAMYWYRQDPGQGLRLIYYSQIVNDFQKGDIAEGYSVSREKKESFPLTVTSAQKNPTAFYLCASRNTGGEETQYFGPGTRLLVL.